Listed below are T cell receptor beta chains from one sample, sequenced in a study of cytotoxic CD8 clonotypes in ibrutinib-treated CLL. Profiled with immunoSEQ multiplex PCR; TCRdb holds only in-frame clones, not every one. This table holds 250,000 to 350,000 clones, 65% to 85% found once. Sequenced here: PBMCs, sampled at disease progression, from a patient treated with ibrutinib. These receptors all come from a human donor with chronic lymphocytic leukemia. CDR3s include the opening cysteine and the closing phenylalanine or tryptophan. The D gene is left open where the match is weak. Where a row states a size, it is once, few, many or the class of an expanded clone; other rows omit it.

v_gene	j_gene	d_gene	abundance	CDR3aa	CDR3nt
TRBV11-2	TRBJ1-4	.	.	CASSLGTATNEKLFF	TGTGCCAGCAGCTTAGGGACAGCAACTAATGAAAAACTGTTTTTT
TRBV29-1	TRBJ2-3	.	.	CSVEDRPSTDTQYF	TGCAGCGTTGAAGATCGGCCTAGCACAGATACGCAGTATTTT
TRBV9	TRBJ1-1	TRBD1	few	CASSALTGGGGTEAFF	TGTGCCAGCAGCGCTCTGACAGGGGGAGGTGGCACTGAAGCTTTCTTT
TRBV7-2	TRBJ2-2	TRBD1	few	CASSWGQDTGELFF	TGTGCCAGCAGCTGGGGACAGGACACCGGGGAGCTGTTTTTT
TRBV4-2	TRBJ1-1	.	.	CASSQATGINTEAFF	TGTGCCAGCAGCCAAGCCACAGGGATCAACACTGAAGCTTTCTTT
TRBV5-1	TRBJ2-2	.	.	CASSSTRKNTGELFF	TGCGCCAGCAGCTCGACTAGAAAGAACACCGGGGAGCTGTTTTTT
TRBV2	TRBJ1-4	.	.	CAIRTGNEKLFF	TGTGCCATCCGCACGGGTAATGAAAAACTGTTTTTT
TRBV19	TRBJ1-1	.	.	CASSIDATEAFF	TGTGCCAGTAGTATAGACGCCACTGAAGCTTTCTTT
TRBV6-1	TRBJ1-1	TRBD1	.	CASSERRGQGDTEAFF	TGTGCCAGCAGTGAAAGGAGGGGACAGGGGGACACTGAAGCTTTCTTT
TRBV7-9	TRBJ2-7	.	.	CASSPSLSGHPRAYEQYF	TGTGCCAGCAGCCCCAGTCTTTCGGGACACCCACGCGCCTACGAGCAGTACTTC
TRBV11-2	TRBJ1-1	.	.	CASELWAGTNTEAFF	TGTGCCAGCGAGCTGTGGGCAGGGACGAACACTGAAGCTTTCTTT
TRBV9	TRBJ1-3	TRBD1	.	CATGRGLGGNTIYF	TGTGCCACCGGCAGGGGGCTCGGTGGAAACACCATATATTTT
TRBV14	TRBJ2-1	.	.	CASSPRAVVAINEQFF	TGTGCCAGCAGTCCCAGAGCGGTGGTGGCCATCAATGAGCAGTTCTTC
TRBV6-5	TRBJ2-1	.	.	CASSYSAYDNEQFF	TGTGCCAGCAGTTACTCCGCCTACGACAATGAGCAGTTCTTC
TRBV18	TRBJ1-3	.	.	CASSPKGTTGNTIYF	TGTGCCAGCTCACCAAAGGGGACAACTGGAAACACCATATATTTT
TRBV5-1	TRBJ2-1	.	once	CASSPSLDYNEQFF	TGCGCCAGCAGCCCATCACTAGACTACAATGAGCAGTTCTTC
TRBV5-4	TRBJ2-2	.	.	CASSLQVWDTGELFF	TGTGCCAGCAGCTTACAGGTCTGGGACACCGGGGAGCTGTTTTTT